A selection of T cell receptor beta chains follows, all from one sample in a study of cytomegalovirus exposure and HLA in healthy donors. Assay used: immunoSEQ multiplex PCR; TCRdb lists only in-frame clones, some missing. The profile shows tens of thousands of clones, around 94% of them singletons. Sample: PBMCs. The receptors come from a woman younger than 30 in good health and CMV-seronegative. Each CDR3 is given with its conserved first and last residue. A D gene is named only where the DNA matches it firmly. Expanded clones are given a class, and other clones once, few, many or no size at all.

D,size,J,V,CDR3,DNA
NA,NA,TRBJ1-5,TRBV6-1,CASMVEGTYNQPQHF,TGTGCCAGCATGGTGGAGGGGACCTACAATCAGCCCCAGCATTTT
TRBD2,NA,TRBJ2-7,TRBV7-8,CASSYLAGGTYEQYF,TGTGCCAGCAGCTACCTAGCGGGAGGAACCTACGAGCAGTACTTC
TRBD1,NA,TRBJ1-4,TRBV27,CASMGQGDEKLFF,TGTGCCAGCATGGGACAGGGAGACGAAAAACTGTTTTTT
NA,few,TRBJ1-2,TRBV5-1,CASSFGQTYGYTF,TGCGCCAGCAGCTTTGGACAGACCTATGGCTACACCTTC
TRBD2,NA,TRBJ2-1,TRBV4-1,CASSRTTSGGAGEQFF,TGCGCCAGCAGCCGGACGACTAGCGGGGGGGCAGGGGAGCAGTTCTTC
NA,NA,TRBJ1-1,TRBV30,CAWSADRDLEAFF,TGTGCCTGGAGTGCGGACAGAGACCTTGAAGCTTTCTTT
NA,NA,TRBJ2-1,TRBV2,CASAEAIHNEQFF,TGTGCCAGCGCAGAAGCGATCCACAATGAGCAGTTCTTC
NA,NA,TRBJ2-6,TRBV6-1,CASSELGPGANVLTF,TGTGCCAGCAGTGAGTTGGGGCCTGGGGCCAACGTCCTGACTTTC
NA,NA,TRBJ2-7,TRBV2,CASSGQTYEQYF,TGTGCCAGCAGTGGACAGACCTACGAGCAGTACTTC
NA,NA,TRBJ1-1,TRBV5-1,CASSLSSRVEAFF,TGCGCCAGCAGCTTATCATCGAGGGTTGAAGCTTTCTTT
TRBD1,once,TRBJ2-7,TRBV7-2,CASSLLGQESSEQYF,TGTGCCAGCAGCTTATTGGGACAGGAATCTAGCGAGCAGTACTTC
NA,NA,TRBJ2-3,TRBV2,CASSGRGAFNTDTQYF,TGTGCCAGCAGTGGGAGGGGAGCTTTCAACACAGATACGCAGTATTTT
NA,NA,TRBJ2-5,TRBV9,CASSVDSAGGPETQYF,TGTGCCAGCAGCGTAGATAGTGCTGGAGGTCCAGAGACCCAGTACTTC
TRBD2,NA,TRBJ2-7,TRBV19,CASSEREAYPYEQYF,TGTGCCAGTAGTGAGCGGGAGGCATACCCCTACGAGCAGTACTTC
NA,NA,TRBJ2-2,TRBV7-9,CASSLVERAGGELFF,TGTGCCAGCAGCTTAGTTGAGAGGGCTGGCGGGGAGCTGTTTTTT
TRBD2,NA,TRBJ2-1,TRBV5-4,CASSLTSGGAYEQFF,TGTGCCAGCAGCCTCACTAGCGGGGGGGCTTATGAGCAGTTCTTC
TRBD1,NA,TRBJ1-1,TRBV25-1,CASSAFDRGGTEAFF,TGTGCCAGCAGTGCCTTCGACAGGGGCGGCACTGAAGCTTTCTTT
TRBD1,NA,TRBJ2-3,TRBV4-2,CASSQDQGARNKRDTQYF,TGTGCCAGCAGCCAAGATCAGGGGGCCCGTAACAAACGGGATACGCAGTATTTT
NA,NA,TRBJ2-2,TRBV6-6,CASKRGNRDGELFF,TGTGCCTCTAAACGGGGAAATCGGGACGGGGAGCTGTTTTTT
TRBD1,NA,TRBJ1-2,TRBV29-1,CSVAPGQGVSGYTF,TGCAGCGTCGCACCGGGACAGGGGGTTTCTGGCTACACCTTC
TRBD1,once,TRBJ1-1,TRBV5-1,CASSLEGTANTEAFF,TGCGCCAGCAGCTTGGAAGGGACAGCGAACACTGAAGCTTTCTTT
NA,NA,TRBJ2-1,TRBV25-1,CASSEPPPAGFFGYEQFF,TGTGCCAGCAGTGAGCCCCCCCCAGCAGGATTCTTTGGCTATGAGCAGTTCTTC
NA,NA,TRBJ1-5,TRBV28,CASSDRQGNQPQHF,TGTGCCAGCAGTGATCGTCAGGGCAATCAGCCCCAGCATTTT
NA,NA,TRBJ2-5,TRBV29-1,CSVLAVTQYF,TGCAGCGTTCTTGCGGTGACCCAGTACTTC
NA,NA,TRBJ2-7,TRBV30,CAWSNRGLGEQYF,TGTGCCTGGAGCAACAGGGGACTAGGCGAGCAGTACTTC
TRBD2,NA,TRBJ2-2,TRBV5-8,CASSFEGTSGYTGELFF,TGTGCCAGCAGCTTTGAAGGGACTAGCGGCTACACCGGGGAGCTGTTTTTT
NA,NA,TRBJ2-1,TRBV19,CASATRVPDSYNEQFF,TGTGCCAGTGCTACGAGGGTCCCGGACTCCTACAATGAGCAGTTCTTC
TRBD1,NA,TRBJ1-1,TRBV6-1,CASSEAEGQGAPEAFF,TGTGCCAGCAGTGAAGCGGAAGGACAGGGGGCTCCTGAAGCTTTCTTT
NA,NA,TRBJ1-1,TRBV18,CASSPASTEAFF,TGTGCCAGCTCACCGGCCTCTACTGAAGCTTTCTTT